Presented here are 16 T cell receptor beta chains from one specimen sequenced in a study of CD8 T cells in Susac syndrome. The RNA, about 0.45 to 1 ug, was put through reverse transcription using random hexamers. TCRdb re-analysed the immunoSEQ multiplex PCR reads in MiXCR, keeping a single row per CDR3 protein. Altogether approximately 150,000 distinct CDR3 sequences are present, around 93% being singletons, with the ten largest covering just over 0.13%. The sample consisted of CD4+ T cells from PBMCs. The receptor source for this set is a human donor in good health.

The rearrangement uses TRBV29-1 and TRBJ2-1; a weak D match, TRBD1 (6 bases). The CDR3 is 13 residues long. Germline lookup yields CDR1 SQVTM and CDR2 ANQGSEA. The V gene lost 4 bases and the J gene lost 4 bases, with 11 bases spanning the gap. The DNA of the CDR3 is TGCAGCGTTGTAGCAAGGGGGTACAATGAGCAGTTCTTC. It yields the protein CSVVARGYNEQFF.

This clonotype was counted once. The chain joins TRBV9 to TRBJ1-4; D gene uncertain. The germline V gene has CDR1 SGDLS and CDR2 YYNGEE. This CDR3 is 17 amino acids long. Trimming removed 0 bases from V and 0 bases from J, with 12 bases in between. The CDR3 loop reads CASSVGRTAATNEKLFF. CDR3 in DNA: TGTGCCAGCAGCGTAGGGAGAACAGCCGCAACTAATGAAAAACTGTTTTTT.

The chain employs TRBV29-1 and TRBJ1-2, with TRBD1 matching over 7 bases. CDR1 is SQVTM and CDR2 is ANQGSEA in the germline V gene. The CDR3 sequence is 13 residues long. J gave up 6 bases and V 7 bases, and 11 bases lay outside the gene matches. As DNA, the CDR3 is TGCAGCGCCGACAGGGACTATGGTAATGGCTACACCTTC. It codes for CSADRDYGNGYTF.

The rearrangement joins TRBV5-4 to TRBJ2-4; no firm D call. Trimming cost V 4 bases and J 1 base, with 6 bases left between them. The CDR3 contains 13 residues. CDR1 and CDR2 (germline): SGHNT, YYREEE (reference sequence). CDR3 sequence: CASSQDAKNIQYF. CDR3 bases: TGTGCCAGCAGCCAGGATGCCAAAAACATTCAGTACTTC.

This chain joins TRBV7-2 and TRBJ2-1; 12 nucleotides match TRBD2. The CDR3 runs to 16 residues. Germline V gene lookup returns CDR1 SGHTA and CDR2 FQGNSA. V lost 5 bases and J lost 4; bases outside the gene matches: 6. CDR3 sequence: CASSITSGGPYNEQFF. In DNA, the CDR3 is TGTGCCAGCAGCATCACTAGCGGGGGGCCTTACAATGAGCAGTTCTTC.

The rearrangement joins TRBV9 to TRBJ2-5; possible D gene TRBD1, 6 bases. The CDR3 spans 15 residues. V lost 6 bases, J lost 7 bases, and 22 bases lay in between. CDR1 is SGDLS and CDR2 is YYNGEE in the germline V gene. The CDR3 nucleotides are TGTGCCAGCAACCTCTTACTGTGGTCAGGGGCGACCCAGTACTTC. It yields the protein CASNLLLWSGATQYF.

The genes are TRBV29-1 and TRBJ1-1; D may be TRBD1 (6 bases). V gave up 6 bases and J gave up 3 bases, with 14 bases separating them. This CDR3 has 13 amino acids. Per germline, CDR1 SQVTM and CDR2 ANQGSEA. The CDR3 DNA reads as TGCAGCGTGGCACGACAGGAGGACACTGAAGCTTTCTTT. This gives the protein CSVARQEDTEAFF.

V is TRBV6-6 and J is TRBJ1-4; no clear D gene. The length of the CDR3 is 14 residues. V was cut by 2 bases and J by 7 bases, with 11 bases left in between. CDR1 and CDR2 from the germline V gene are MNHNY and SVGAGI (reference sequence). As DNA, the CDR3 is TGTGCCAGCAGTTACGATTGGGAGGGTGAAAAACTGTTTTTT. As protein: CASSYDWEGEKLFF.

The CDR3 bases are TGTGCCAGCAGTTCCAGGCTTCTCAACTATGGCTACACCTTC. It encodes CASSSRLLNYGYTF. The chain couples TRBV12-3 or TRBV12-4 to TRBJ1-2, with D uncertain. This CDR3 is built from 14 residues. Trimming took 4 bases from V and 2 from J, leaving 11 bases between them.

This clonotype was observed a single time. V gene TRBV20-1 combines with J gene TRBJ2-2; a weak D match, TRBD1 (5 bases). V shed 0 bases and J shed 5 bases, with 7 bases lying between them. This CDR3 comprises 13 residues. The germline V gene encodes CDR1 DFQATT and CDR2 SNEGSKA (reference sequence). The CDR3 reads CSARDQGTGELFF. The CDR3 region has the DNA TGCAGTGCTAGAGATCAGGGAACCGGGGAGCTGTTTTTT.

The chain couples TRBV29-1 to TRBJ2-7, with D maybe TRBD1 (5 bases). Germline CDR1 reads SQVTM; CDR2 reads ANQGSEA. Between the trimmed V and J ends, which lost 6 bases and 5 bases, there was a span of 17 bases. CDR3 size: 13 residues. Written as DNA, the CDR3 is TGCAGCGTGGGATTCAGGGCGCTTGACGAGCAGTACTTC. The encoded protein is CSVGFRALDEQYF.

The rearrangement links TRBV20-1 to TRBJ2-5, with TRBD2 identical over 11 bases. V lost 2 bases and J lost 2; bases outside the gene matches: 1. CDR3 length: 14 amino acids. The V gene's germline CDR1 is DFQATT and CDR2 SNEGSKA (reference sequence). The CDR3 is CSARIAGGQETQYF. DNA of the CDR3: TGCAGTGCTAGAATAGCGGGGGGGCAAGAGACCCAGTACTTC.

V usage is TRBV15 and J usage is TRBJ1-3; D not certain. Trimming cost V 2 bases and J 0 bases, with 14 bases left between them. This CDR3 contains 17 residues. CDR1 and CDR2 (germline): LNHNV, YYDKDF (reference sequence). The CDR3 bases are TGTGCCACCAGCAGAATGCCTGTCGGGCCCTCTGGAAACACCATATATTTT. Translating gives CATSRMPVGPSGNTIYF.

DNA of the CDR3: TGTGCCAGCAGCCAAGACTGGAGCGGGGGGGCCGGAGGGGCCAACGTCCTGACTTTC. The encoded protein is CASSQDWSGGAGGANVLTF. V and J are TRBV3-1 and TRBJ2-6; 10 bases are shared with TRBD2. Germline V gives CDR1 LGHDT, CDR2 YNNKEL (reference sequence). The length of the CDR3 is 19 residues. The V gene end was trimmed by 0 bases and the J gene end by 4 bases; junction bases not matched to a gene: 9.

The V and J genes are TRBV5-1 and TRBJ2-5; 10 bases match TRBD2. This CDR3 is built from 16 residues. Germline values: CDR1 SGHRS, CDR2 YFSETQ. The trim removed 5 bases at V and 1 base at J, leaving 8 bases unmatched. CDR3 nucleotides: TGCGCCAGCAGTCTACTAGCGGGGAATCTCCAAGAGACCCAGTACTTC. Protein: CASSLLAGNLQETQYF. Filled out from reference TRBV5-1 and TRBJ2-5, the complete variable domain reads KAGVTQTPRYLIKTRGQQVTLSCSPISGHRSVSWYQQTPGQGLQFLFEYFSETQRNKGNFPGRFSGRQFSNSRSEMNVSTLELGDSALYLCASSLLAGNLQETQYFGPGTRLLVL.

This sequence joins TRBV5-4 and TRBJ2-7; 9 bases line up with TRBD2. CDR3 length equals 15 residues. J gave up 5 bases and V 3 bases, and 9 bases lay outside the gene matches. Germline CDR1 SGHNT, CDR2 YYREEE (reference sequence). This CDR3 reads CASSSRAGGVHEQYF. In DNA, the CDR3 is TGTGCCAGCAGCTCTAGAGCGGGGGGCGTCCACGAGCAGTACTTC.